The 25 T cell receptor beta chains reported below all come from one sample, sequenced in a study of T cell responses to AZD1222 COVID-19 vaccine. Assay used: immunoSEQ multiplex PCR; TCRdb lists only in-frame clones, some missing. The table has roughly 150,000 clones, 75% to 90% seen once; the top ten hold about a tenth. This specimen consisted of peripheral blood, obtained 28 days after the second AZD1222 dose. The origin of the receptors is an adult who received the AZD1222 COVID-19 vaccine.

V usage is TRBV4-2 and J usage is TRBJ1-1; a possible D gene is TRBD1 (6 bases). The length of the CDR3 is 13 residues. The V end lost 4 bases, the J end lost 4 bases, and 10 bases lay between the germline ends. CDR1 and CDR2 from the germline V gene are LGHNA and YNFKEQ. The CDR3 here is CASSRGGATEAFF. The CDR3 nucleotides are TGTGCCAGCAGCCGGGGGGGGGCCACTGAAGCTTTCTTT.

V usage is TRBV28 and J usage is TRBJ1-4, with a weak D call TRBD1 (6 bases). Germline CDR1 is MDHEN and CDR2 is SYDVKM. The germline V and J ends were trimmed by 2 bases and 4 bases, with 8 bases remaining between them. The CDR3 is 14 residues long. The CDR3 DNA follows: TGTGCCAGCAGTTTAAAGGGGGTTAATGAAAAACTGTTTTTT. It is translated as CASSLKGVNEKLFF.

The chain joins TRBV7-3 to TRBJ2-1; TRBD2 matches 10 bases. Germline CDR1 reads SGHTA; CDR2 reads FQGTGA. V shed 3 bases, J shed 6 bases, and the junction held 11 bases outside the gene matches. The CDR3 totals 17 residues. CDR3 in amino acids: CASSLGRGLAGANEQFF. DNA of the CDR3: TGTGCCAGCAGCTTGGGTCGTGGGCTAGCGGGAGCCAATGAGCAGTTCTTC.

This clone has more than one count but fewer than ten. This chain connects TRBV10-3 to TRBJ1-2; D is unresolved. Germline CDR1 is ENHRY and CDR2 is SYGVKD. Trimming removed 6 bases at V and 1 base at J, with 9 bases between. The length of the CDR3 is 13 residues. The CDR3, as DNA: TGTGCCATCAGGTCTCACTATAACTATGGCTACACCTTC. Translated, it gives CAIRSHYNYGYTF.

This clone was seen once. The chain employs TRBV7-3 and TRBJ2-5; 7 bases fit TRBD2. The CDR3 runs to 14 residues. V lost 1 base to trimming and J lost 5 bases; unmatched junction nucleotides: 4. CDR1 and CDR2 (germline): SGHTA, FQGTGA. In DNA, the CDR3 is TGTGCCAGCAGCTTAAGCGGGAGCATGGAGACCCAGTACTTC. Translated, it gives CASSLSGSMETQYF.

The V gene is TRBV19, the J gene TRBJ2-7; D is perhaps TRBD1 or TRBD2 (5 bases each). Trimming took off 7 bases at V and 4 bases at J, with 20 bases between the two ends. The CDR3 has 15 residues. Germline lookup yields CDR1 LNHDA and CDR2 SQIVND (reference sequence). In DNA, the CDR3 is TGTGCCAGTAAGGGTACCGGGACGACGGGTTACGAGCAGTACTTC. Translation gives CASKGTGTTGYEQYF.

The gene calls are TRBV2 and TRBJ2-7; 7 bases fit TRBD1. The CDR3 is 14 amino acids. Germline V gene sequence: CDR1 SNHLY, CDR2 FYNNEI. V shed 4 bases and J 3 bases; nucleotides not matched to a gene: 6. CDR3 coding DNA: TGTGCCAGCAGTGTACAGGGGAAAGGCTACGAGCAGTACTTC. Encoded protein: CASSVQGKGYEQYF.

This chain uses TRBV7-3 with TRBJ2-1; no definite D call. This CDR3 is 13 amino acids long. Germline lookup yields CDR1 SGHTA and CDR2 FQGTGA. Trimming removed 2 bases from V and 7 bases from J, with 9 bases in between. The CDR3 is CASSLLTENEQFF. The CDR3 DNA reads as TGTGCCAGCAGCTTATTGACCGAGAATGAGCAGTTCTTC.

The rearrangement uses TRBV24-1 and TRBJ1-2; D gene uncertain. The CDR3 covers 14 residues. Trimming removed 3 bases at V and 1 base at J, with 8 bases between. CDR1 KGHDR and CDR2 SFDVKD come from the germline V gene. CDR3 sequence: CATSDQRNNYGYTF. Written as DNA, the CDR3 is TGTGCCACCAGTGATCAAAGAAATAACTATGGCTACACCTTC.

This chain joins TRBV6-5 and TRBJ2-5, with D perhaps TRBD1 (5 bases). In germline, CDR1 is MNHEY, CDR2 SVGAGI. Trimming took 4 bases from V and 5 from J, leaving 8 bases between them. This CDR3 region has 12 residues. The CDR3 protein is CASSSPGETQYF. The CDR3 DNA is TGTGCCAGCAGTTCGCCAGGGGAGACCCAGTACTTC.

The chain couples TRBV7-2 to TRBJ2-2; no definite D call. The CDR3 spans 14 residues. V was cut by 5 bases and J by 1 base, with 8 bases left in between. Per the germline V gene, CDR1 is SGHTA and CDR2 is FQGNSA. Here the CDR3 reads CASSGVRNTGELFF. The CDR3 DNA is TGTGCCAGCAGCGGGGTCAGGAACACCGGGGAGCTGTTTTTT.

This clone was detected once. This rearrangement joins TRBV4-1 to TRBJ2-3; tentative D call: TRBD2 (5 bases). V was clipped by 5 bases and J by 5 bases, with 14 bases between them. Germline V gene lookup returns CDR1 MGHRA and CDR2 YSYEKL. This CDR3 is built from 14 residues. CDR3 nucleotide sequence: TGCGCCAGCAGCTCCCGGGGAAGGGAAGATACGCAGTATTTT. The encoded protein is CASSSRGREDTQYF.

V usage is TRBV7-2 and J usage is TRBJ2-5; TRBD1 agrees at 7 bases. V gave up 5 bases and J gave up 2 bases; unmatched junction bases: 11. CDR1 SGHTA and CDR2 FQGNSA come from the germline V gene. The CDR3 totals 16 residues. CDR3 protein: CASSPYRQGGQETQYF. The DNA for the CDR3 is TGTGCCAGCAGCCCCTATCGACAGGGCGGTCAAGAGACCCAGTACTTC.

The chain is built from TRBV29-1 and TRBJ1-1, with no clear D. From germline, CDR1 is SQVTM and CDR2 ANQGSEA. V was trimmed by 7 bases and J by 0 bases, leaving 12 bases between them. The CDR3 runs 13 residues. CDR3 DNA sequence: TGCAGCGCTACCCCTGGGCTGAACACTGAAGCTTTCTTT. Translated, it gives CSATPGLNTEAFF.

The table lists this clone with a count of one. The chain has TRBV7-2 and TRBJ2-5, with D uncertain. The CDR3 runs 14 residues. Germline V gene sequence: CDR1 SGHTA, CDR2 FQGNSA. The V end was cut by 3 bases, the J end by 4 bases, with 12 bases between. The CDR3 loop reads CASSLSGNRETQYF. The CDR3 DNA reads TGTGCCAGCAGCTTGAGTGGTAACCGAGAGACCCAGTACTTC.

CDR3 loop: CASSPSGQVTQPQHF. In DNA form, the CDR3 reads TGTGCCAGCAGTCCCTCGGGACAGGTTACTCAGCCCCAGCATTTT. The V gene is TRBV6-5, the J gene TRBJ1-5; TRBD1 aligns across 8 bases. Per the germline V gene, CDR1 is MNHEY and CDR2 is SVGAGI. Germline trimming cut 5 bases from V and 6 bases from J; bases unmatched to any gene: 9. The CDR3 has 15 residues.

The V call is TRBV28, the J call TRBJ2-7; 7 nucleotides align to TRBD2. CDR3 length: 12 residues. J gave up 5 bases and V 8 bases, and 6 bases lay outside the gene matches. CDR1 MDHEN and CDR2 SYDVKM come from the germline V gene. CDR3 nucleotides: TGTGCCAGCGGTGCGGGGAGGGACGAGCAGTACTTC. Translating it yields CASGAGRDEQYF. The full variable domain, rest sourced from reference TRBV28 and TRBJ2-7, is DVKVTQSSRYLVKRTGEKVFLECVQDMDHENMFWYRQDPGLGLRLIYFSYDVKMKEKGDIPEGYSVSREKKERFSLILESASTNQTSMYLCASGAGRDEQYFGPGTRLTVT.

This chain joins TRBV7-8 and TRBJ2-7; D is possibly TRBD2 (6 bases). Germline lookup yields CDR1 SGHVS and CDR2 FQNEAQ. The CDR3 has 13 amino acids. The germline V and J ends were trimmed by 0 bases and 6 bases, with 9 bases remaining between them. The CDR3 DNA is TGTGCCAGCAGCTTAGCGGGGGGAAGCGAGCAGTACTTC. Its translation: CASSLAGGSEQYF. Based on the CDR3 plus reference TRBV7-8 and TRBJ2-7, the full variable domain is GAGVSQSPRYKVAKRGQDVALRCDPISGHVSLFWYQQALGQGPEFLTYFQNEAQLDKSGLPSDRFFAERPEGSVSTLKIQRTQQEDSAVYLCASSLAGGSEQYFGPGTRLTVT.

The chain links TRBV9 to TRBJ2-3, with 8 bases identical to TRBD2. This CDR3 has 15 residues. CDR1 and CDR2 from the germline V gene are SGDLS and YYNGEE. Trimming at V came to 0 bases and at J to 4 bases, leaving 4 bases not matched to a gene. CDR3 loop: CASSVVSGKADTQYF. In DNA form, the CDR3 reads TGTGCCAGCAGCGTAGTTAGCGGGAAGGCAGATACGCAGTATTTT.

Notes on this clone: This same CDR3 is encoded by further DNA sequences in the sample. The rearrangement links TRBV28 to TRBJ1-3; D is possibly TRBD1 (5 bases). V was clipped by 5 bases and J by 4 bases, with 12 bases between them. The CDR3 is made up of 14 amino acids. The germline CDR1 and CDR2 sequences are MDHEN and SYDVKM. The CDR3 is CASSPGGTGNTIYF. CDR3 bases: TGTGCCAGCAGTCCCGGGGGGACCGGAAACACCATATATTTT.

A single count supports this clone. The gene calls are TRBV3-1 (or the pseudogene TRBV3-2) and TRBJ2-3; D is possibly TRBD1 (5 bases). Between the trimmed V and J ends, which lost 2 bases and 4 bases, there was a span of 10 bases. Per germline, CDR1 LGHDT and CDR2 YNNKEL (reference sequence). The CDR3 has 14 amino acids. CDR3 sequence (DNA): TGTGCCAGCAGCCAACAGGGATGGGCAGATACGCAGTATTTT. Its translation is CASSQQGWADTQYF.

The gene calls are TRBV6-2 or TRBV6-3 and TRBJ2-5, with 12 bases matching TRBD1. This CDR3 contains 20 residues. V lost 0 bases, J lost 4 bases, and 15 bases stayed unmatched. The germline CDR1 and CDR2 sequences are MNHEY and SVGEGT. CDR3 amino acids: CASSYSYRDRGQAERETQYF. DNA of the CDR3: TGTGCCAGCAGTTACTCGTACCGGGACAGGGGGCAAGCCGAAAGAGAGACCCAGTACTTC.

The chain joins TRBV24-1 to TRBJ1-4, with D perhaps TRBD1 (5 bases). V was cut by 7 bases and J by 3 bases, with 11 bases left in between. CDR1 KGHDR and CDR2 SFDVKD come from the germline V gene. This CDR3 is 14 amino acids long. As DNA, the CDR3 is TGTGCCACCAGGGCGGAGGGACCTAATGAAAAACTGTTTTTT. Translating gives CATRAEGPNEKLFF.

The rearrangement links TRBV6-2 or TRBV6-3 to TRBJ2-1, with no clear D. V was shortened by 0 bases and J by 6 bases, with 6 bases between the two germline ends. The CDR3 totals 13 residues. CDR1 is MNHEY and CDR2 is SVGEGT in the germline V gene. The CDR3 DNA sequence: TGTGCCAGCAGTTACTCGGTGGGCAATGAGCAGTTCTTC. Translated: CASSYSVGNEQFF.

The chain carries TRBV19 and TRBJ2-2, with D uncertain. There are 13 residues in the CDR3. V lost 0 bases to trimming and J lost 7 bases, with 6 bases between them. Germline CDR1 is LNHDA and CDR2 is SQIVND (reference sequence). The DNA for the CDR3 is TGTGCCAGTAGTATAGAAGGGTTCGGGGAGCTGTTTTTT. This codes for CASSIEGFGELFF.